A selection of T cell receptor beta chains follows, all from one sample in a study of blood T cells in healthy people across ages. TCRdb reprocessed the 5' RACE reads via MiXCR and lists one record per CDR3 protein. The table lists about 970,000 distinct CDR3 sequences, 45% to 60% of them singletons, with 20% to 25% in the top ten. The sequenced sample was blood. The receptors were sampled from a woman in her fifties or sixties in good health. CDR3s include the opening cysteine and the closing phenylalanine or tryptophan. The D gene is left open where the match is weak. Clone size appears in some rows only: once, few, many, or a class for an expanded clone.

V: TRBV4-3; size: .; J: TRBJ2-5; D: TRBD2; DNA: TGCGCCAGCAGCCTAAGGGGGGGACTAGGGCGAGAGACCCAGTACTTC; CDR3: CASSLRGGLGRETQYF
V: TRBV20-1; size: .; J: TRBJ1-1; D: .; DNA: TGCAGTGCTTTCCAAGACAGCACTGAAGCTTTCTTT; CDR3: CSAFQDSTEAFF
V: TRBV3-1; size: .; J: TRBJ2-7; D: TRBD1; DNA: TGTGCCAGCAGTGGCGGACAGGGGCCCTACGAGCAGTACTTC; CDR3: CASSGGQGPYEQYF
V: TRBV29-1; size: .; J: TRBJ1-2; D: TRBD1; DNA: TGCAGCGTTGAAGACCGACAGGGCTGGGGCTACACCTTC; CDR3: CSVEDRQGWGYTF
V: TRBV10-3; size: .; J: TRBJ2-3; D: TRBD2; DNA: TGTGCCATCAGTGAGTCTGTACTAGCGGTCACAGATACGCAGTATTTT; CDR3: CAISESVLAVTDTQYF
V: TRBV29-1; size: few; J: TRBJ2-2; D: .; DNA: TGCAGCGCCCGACTGGCTAACACCGGGGAGCTGTTTTTT; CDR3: CSARLANTGELFF
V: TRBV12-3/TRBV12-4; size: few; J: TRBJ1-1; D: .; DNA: TGTGCCAGCAGTTTGCGGGGGGGGGTGAACACTGAAGCTTTCTTT; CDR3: CASSLRGGVNTEAFF
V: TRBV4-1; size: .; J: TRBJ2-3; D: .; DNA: TGCGCCAGCAGCCGGGGACTTCGGCAGTATTTT; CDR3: CASSRGLRQYF
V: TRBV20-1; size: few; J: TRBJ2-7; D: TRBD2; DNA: TGCAGTGCTAGAGATCGTAGCGGGATCTACGAGCAGTACTTC; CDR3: CSARDRSGIYEQYF
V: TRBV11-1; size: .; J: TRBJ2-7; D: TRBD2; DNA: TGTGCCAGCAGCTTAGCGCTAGCGGGAGGCCCACTGCCCTACGAGCAGTACTTC; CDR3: CASSLALAGGPLPYEQYF
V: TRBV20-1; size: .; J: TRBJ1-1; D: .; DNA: TGCAGTGCTAGAGAATGGAACACTGAGGCTTTCTTT; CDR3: CSAREWNTEAFF
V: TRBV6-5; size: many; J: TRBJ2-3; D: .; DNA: TGTGCCAGCAGTTACAGAGATACGCAGTATTTT; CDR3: CASSYRDTQYF
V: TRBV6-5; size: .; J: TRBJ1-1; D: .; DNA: TGTGCCAGCAGTTACGAAGGGGTGGGCACTGAAGCTTTCTTT; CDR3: CASSYEGVGTEAFF
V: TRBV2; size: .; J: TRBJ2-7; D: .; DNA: TGTGCCAGCAGTGAAGCGAGAGGGGGGACCCAATACGAGCAGTACTTC; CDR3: CASSEARGGTQYEQYF
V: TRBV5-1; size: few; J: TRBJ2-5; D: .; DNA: TGCGCCAGCAGCCCAGTACGGGCCTACCAAGAGACCCAGTACTTC; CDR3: CASSPVRAYQETQYF
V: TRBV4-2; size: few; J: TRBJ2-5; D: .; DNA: TGTGCCAGCAGCCAAGATCCCGGATTCGGGGCGGAGACCCAGTACTTC; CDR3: CASSQDPGFGAETQYF
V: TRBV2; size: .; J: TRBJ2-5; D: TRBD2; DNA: TGTGCCAGCAGTCCTTCTAGCGGGAGTGAGACCCAGTACTTC; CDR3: CASSPSSGSETQYF
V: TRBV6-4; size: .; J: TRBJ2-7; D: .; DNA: TGTGCCAGCAGCTCAAGGGGGGGTAGTAGCTACAATGAGCAGTACTTC; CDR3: CASSSRGGSSYNEQYF
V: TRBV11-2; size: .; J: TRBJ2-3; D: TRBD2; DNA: TGTGCCAGCAGCTTCCTTAGCGGGAGGCCCACAGATACGCAGTATTTT; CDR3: CASSFLSGRPTDTQYF
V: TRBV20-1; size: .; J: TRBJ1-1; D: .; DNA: TGCAGTGCTAGAGAGGGGACACTGAACACTGAAGCTTTCTTT; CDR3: CSAREGTLNTEAFF
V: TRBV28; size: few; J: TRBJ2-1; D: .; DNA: TGTGCCAGCAGTTTTTTTACCGGGAGTGAGCAGTTCTTC; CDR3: CASSFFTGSEQFF
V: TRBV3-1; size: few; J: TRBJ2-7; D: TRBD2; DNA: TGTGCCAGCAGCCAAGAAGCGGGAAACTACGAGCAGTACTTC; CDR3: CASSQEAGNYEQYF
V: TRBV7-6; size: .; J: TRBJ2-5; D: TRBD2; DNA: TGTGCCAGCAGCTCCTCCGGACTAGCGGGGCTAAAAGAGACCCAGTACTTC; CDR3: CASSSSGLAGLKETQYF
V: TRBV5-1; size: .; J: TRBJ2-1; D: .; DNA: TGCGCCAGCAGCTTGGCTGTACCCCTCGGCGATGAGCAGTTCTTC; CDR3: CASSLAVPLGDEQFF
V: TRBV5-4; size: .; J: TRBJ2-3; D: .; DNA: TGTGCCAGCAGGGACTTACAGGGTTTGACAGATACGCAGTATTTT; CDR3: CASRDLQGLTDTQYF
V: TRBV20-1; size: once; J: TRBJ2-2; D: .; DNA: TGCAGTGCTCCACAGGGTTCGAACACCGGGGAGCTGTTTTTT; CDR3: CSAPQGSNTGELFF